These T cell receptor beta chains were read from a single sample in a study of T cells in Graves' hyperthyroidism and ophthalmopathy. TCRdb ran MiXCR on the multiplex PCR reads and lists one entry per CDR3 protein. The table has about 570,000 distinct CDR3 sequences, about half seen once. Sequenced input: peripheral blood or thyroid tissue (not recorded which). These receptors were collected from an adult woman with Graves' disease, either hyperthyroidism or ophthalmopathy (not recorded which). CDR3s include the opening cysteine and the closing phenylalanine or tryptophan. D genes are given only for firm matches. Part of the rows lack a size; the others show once, few, many or a class for expanded clones.

>NA|NA|14|TRBJ2-1|TRBV10-3
CAISDPDQNNEQFF
TGTGCCATCAGTGACCCTGACCAGAACAATGAGCAGTTCTTC
>NA|many|13|TRBJ2-3|TRBV10-3
CATQYLSTDTQYF
TGTGCCACCCAATACCTAAGCACAGATACGCAGTATTTT
>TRBD1|NA|15|TRBJ1-6|TRBV5-1
CASSPGQGAHSPLHF
TGCGCCAGCAGCCCGGGACAGGGGGCACATTCACCCCTCCACTTT
>NA|NA|14|TRBJ1-3|TRBV2
CASSDALLGNTIYF
TGTGCCAGCAGTGATGCCCTCCTTGGAAACACCATATATTTT
>TRBD2|NA|15|TRBJ2-5|TRBV7-2
CASSASGNTEETQYF
TGTGCCAGCAGCGCTAGCGGGAACACGGAAGAGACCCAGTACTTC
>TRBD2|NA|14|TRBJ2-5|TRBV29-1
CSAGGTSDQETQYF
TGCAGCGCAGGGGGGACTAGCGACCAAGAGACCCAGTACTTC
>TRBD1|once|13|TRBJ2-5|TRBV5-5
CASGQGFRETQYF
TGTGCCAGCGGACAGGGTTTTCGGGAGACCCAGTACTTC
>NA|NA|15|TRBJ1-1|TRBV28
CASVGKQDRNTEAFF
TGTGCCAGCGTTGGAAAACAGGATCGGAACACTGAAGCTTTCTTT
>NA|NA|16|TRBJ2-5|TRBV5-6
CASSLVRLGGRGTQYF
TGTGCCAGCAGCTTGGTTCGTCTGGGGGGCAGGGGGACCCAGTACTTC
>TRBD1|many|16|TRBJ1-1|TRBV10-2
CASSDAAPGGNTEAFF
TGCGCCAGCAGTGATGCTGCCCCAGGGGGGAACACTGAAGCTTTCTTT
>NA|NA|12|TRBJ1-1|TRBV6-1
CASGTELAEAFF
TGTGCCAGCGGGACGGAACTAGCTGAAGCTTTCTTT
>TRBD2|NA|15|TRBJ2-5|TRBV7-2
CACAGLAGDKETQYF
TGTGCCTGCGCGGGACTAGCGGGAGACAAAGAGACCCAGTACTTC
>NA|many|13|TRBJ2-7|TRBV6-1
CASERTENYEQYF
TGTGCCAGCGAAAGGACAGAGAATTACGAGCAGTACTTC
>NA|many|14|TRBJ1-2|TRBV5-8
CASSSMRQGGGYTF
TGTGCCAGCAGCTCCATGAGGCAGGGTGGTGGCTACACCTTC
>NA|NA|15|TRBJ1-3|TRBV15
CATSRDRFIGNTIYF
TGTGCCACCAGCAGAGACAGGTTCATCGGAAACACCATATATTTT
>TRBD1|NA|13|TRBJ2-7|TRBV5-6
CASGRDRDYEQYF
TGTGCCAGCGGCAGGGACAGGGACTACGAGCAGTACTTC
>NA|many|14|TRBJ2-5|TRBV7-2
CASSLYRDQETQYF
TGTGCCAGCAGCTTATATCGGGACCAAGAGACCCAGTACTTC
>NA|NA|16|TRBJ1-5|TRBV7-9
CASSLARGGANQPQHF
TGTGCCAGCAGCTTAGCGCGAGGGGGTGCCAATCAGCCCCAGCATTTT
>TRBD1|many|14|TRBJ2-5|TRBV20-1
CSARTGSAAETQYF
TGCAGTGCGCGGACAGGGTCGGCGGCAGAGACCCAGTACTTC
>NA|many|13|TRBJ2-7|TRBV29-1
CSVESARGHEQYF
TGCAGCGTTGAATCTGCCAGGGGACACGAGCAGTACTTC
>TRBD1|NA|12|TRBJ1-1|TRBV20-1
CSPGQGNTEAFF
TGCAGTCCGGGACAGGGAAACACTGAAGCTTTCTTT
>TRBD1|many|14|TRBJ2-5|TRBV5-1
CASSGGQRTETQYF
TGCGCCAGCAGCGGGGGACAGAGGACGGAGACCCAGTACTTC
>NA|many|16|TRBJ1-2|TRBV6-6
CASLDAGTRRGYGYTF
TGTGCCAGCTTGGACGCCGGGACAAGGAGGGGCTATGGCTACACCTTC
>TRBD1|many|14|TRBJ1-1|TRBV6-1
CASSEFRRTGEAFF
TGTGCCAGCAGTGAATTCAGAAGGACAGGGGAAGCTTTCTTT
>TRBD1|NA|16|TRBJ1-2|TRBV7-2
CASSRVFTGGMEGYTF
TGTGCCAGCAGCCGGGTTTTTACAGGGGGCATGGAAGGCTACACCTTC
>NA|NA|11|TRBJ2-7|TRBV25-1
CALLEGYEQYF
TGTGCCCTCTTGGAGGGATACGAGCAGTACTTC
>NA|few|12|TRBJ1-1|TRBV10-3
CAISDMQSEAFF
TGTGCCATCAGTGATATGCAATCTGAAGCTTTCTTT
>TRBD2|once|16|TRBJ2-5|TRBV2
CASSDTSGGSQETQYF
TGTGCCAGCAGTGATACTAGCGGGGGCTCCCAAGAGACCCAGTACTTC
>NA|many|15|TRBJ2-7|TRBV5-6
CASSSKGGVTNEQYF
TGTGCCAGCAGCTCGAAAGGGGGGGTTACCAACGAGCAGTACTTC
>NA|NA|15|TRBJ1-2|TRBV28
CASSSLALTDDGYTF
TGTGCCAGCAGTTCCTTGGCTTTGACAGACGATGGCTACACCTTC
>NA|NA|12|TRBJ2-7|TRBV7-9
CASSASVDEQYF
TGTGCCAGCAGTGCTAGTGTCGACGAGCAGTACTTC
>NA|many|13|TRBJ1-5|TRBV12-3/TRBV12-4
CASSWPGGQPQHF
TGTGCCAGCAGTTGGCCGGGGGGTCAGCCCCAGCATTTT
>TRBD1|many|15|TRBJ1-5|TRBV19
CASTVGTALNQPQHF
TGTGCCAGTACCGTGGGGACAGCACTGAATCAGCCCCAGCATTTT
>TRBD2|many|17|TRBJ2-7|TRBV10-3
CAISPGLAADLSYEQYF
TGTGCCATCAGCCCGGGACTAGCGGCCGACCTATCCTACGAGCAGTACTTC
>NA|many|12|TRBJ1-1|TRBV12-3/TRBV12-4
CASSLPFTEAFF
TGTGCCAGCAGTTTACCCTTCACTGAAGCTTTCTTT
>NA|NA|11|TRBJ2-7|TRBV7-4
CARSLLYEQYF
TGTGCCAGGAGCTTGCTTTACGAGCAGTACTTC
>NA|NA|13|TRBJ2-7|TRBV7-3
CASRSRGAGEQYF
TGTGCCAGCAGGTCCCGGGGGGCTGGGGAGCAGTACTTC
>NA|NA|12|TRBJ2-2|TRBV7-3
CASSPPPGELFF
TGTGCCAGCAGCCCGCCCCCCGGGGAGCTGTTTTTT
>NA|few|12|TRBJ1-1|TRBV29-1
CSVVASDTEAFF
TGCAGCGTTGTGGCCAGCGACACTGAAGCTTTCTTT
>NA|NA|15|TRBJ1-6|TRBV18
CASSPGSVANSPLHF
TGTGCCAGCTCACCTGGTAGCGTTGCTAATTCACCCCTCCACTTT
>NA|many|14|TRBJ2-7|TRBV24-1
CATQTSRGSYEQYF
TGTGCCACGCAAACCAGCCGAGGCTCCTACGAGCAGTACTTC
>NA|NA|14|TRBJ1-2|TRBV20-1
CSARDLLGGQGYTF
TGCAGTGCTAGAGATCTTCTGGGCGGGCAGGGCTACACCTTC
>NA|many|16|TRBJ1-2|TRBV4-1
CASRSLTAAPNYGYTF
TGCGCCAGCAGGAGCCTGACAGCGGCCCCTAACTATGGCTACACCTTC
>NA|NA|8|TRBJ1-5|TRBV2
CAYRTKHF
TGTGCCTACCGGACTAAGCATTTT
>NA|NA|14|TRBJ1-6|TRBV25-1
CASRGPGENSPLHF
TGTGCCAGCAGGGGACCAGGGGAGAATTCACCCCTCCACTTT
>TRBD2|many|14|TRBJ2-7|TRBV27
CASSPRAGGYEQYF
TGTGCCAGCAGTCCGCGAGCGGGAGGTTACGAGCAGTACTTC
>TRBD1|many|15|TRBJ2-5|TRBV12-3/TRBV12-4
CASSPWTGGQETQYF
TGTGCCAGCAGTCCTTGGACAGGGGGCCAAGAGACCCAGTACTTC
>NA|many|17|TRBJ1-5|TRBV20-1
CSASVRLHSNYNQPQHF
TGCAGTGCTAGTGTGAGACTCCACTCGAACTACAATCAGCCCCAGCATTTT
>NA|many|15|TRBJ2-7|TRBV7-7
CASSPGLVGVYEQYF
TGTGCTAGCAGCCCAGGACTGGTCGGGGTCTACGAGCAGTACTTC
>NA|many|13|TRBJ2-7|TRBV28
CASSFRGPAEQYF
TGTGCCAGCAGCTTTCGGGGGCCAGCTGAGCAGTACTTC
>TRBD2|NA|16|TRBJ2-7|TRBV14
CASSQVAGTTGYEQYF
TGTGCCAGCAGCCAAGTGGCCGGGACTACCGGCTACGAGCAGTACTTC
>NA|NA|13|TRBJ1-1|TRBV7-9
CASSLGGGRKAFF
TGTGCCAGCAGCTTAGGGGGGGGCAGGAAAGCTTTCTTT
>NA|NA|12|TRBJ2-2|TRBV6-5
CASKEMSGELFF
TGTGCCAGCAAGGAAATGTCCGGGGAGCTGTTTTTT
>NA|NA|14|TRBJ1-2|TRBV24-1
CATSGRGADYGYTF
TGTGCCACCAGTGGGAGAGGGGCAGACTATGGCTACACCTTC
>NA|NA|16|TRBJ2-5|TRBV7-3
CASRQGQSRRMETQYF
TGTGCCAGCCGCCAAGGGCAATCCCGCAGGATGGAGACCCAGTACTTC